This TCR beta chain originates from a study of circulating CD8 cells and anti-PD-1 response in melanoma. Across the study: Non-responders showed stable or progressive disease; responders showed complete or partial response.

From germline, CDR1 is LNHDA and CDR2 SQIVND (reference sequence). J gave up 3 bases and V 6 bases, and 7 bases lay outside the gene matches. The CDR3 is made up of 15 amino acids. Overall study findings and caveats: Clonotype sharing was highest between DPOS and TIGIT subsets. Most experiments lacked replicates.

Four subsets defined by PD-1 and/or TIGIT were sorted from live CD3+CD8+TCRalphabeta+ cells. TCR libraries were prepared from roughly 15 ng of total RNA with the QIAseq Immune Repertoire TCR panel. TCRdb analysed the reads with MiXCR anew, one entry per CDR3 protein. The sample contains approximately 870 distinct CDR3 sequences, approximately 4.5% of which appear only once. This clonotype is labeled as large. The antigen remains unidentified. The sequence came from a human donor with melanoma. Sequencing used CD8+ T cells from PBMCs, obtained at baseline or after one month of anti-PD-1 therapy (not recorded which). This chain joins TRBV19 and TRBJ1-5, with 8 bases lining up with TRBD1. DNA for the CDR3: TGTGCCAGTAGCATGACAGGGGCGTTCAATCAGCCCCAGCATTTT. Its protein is CASSMTGAFNQPQHF.